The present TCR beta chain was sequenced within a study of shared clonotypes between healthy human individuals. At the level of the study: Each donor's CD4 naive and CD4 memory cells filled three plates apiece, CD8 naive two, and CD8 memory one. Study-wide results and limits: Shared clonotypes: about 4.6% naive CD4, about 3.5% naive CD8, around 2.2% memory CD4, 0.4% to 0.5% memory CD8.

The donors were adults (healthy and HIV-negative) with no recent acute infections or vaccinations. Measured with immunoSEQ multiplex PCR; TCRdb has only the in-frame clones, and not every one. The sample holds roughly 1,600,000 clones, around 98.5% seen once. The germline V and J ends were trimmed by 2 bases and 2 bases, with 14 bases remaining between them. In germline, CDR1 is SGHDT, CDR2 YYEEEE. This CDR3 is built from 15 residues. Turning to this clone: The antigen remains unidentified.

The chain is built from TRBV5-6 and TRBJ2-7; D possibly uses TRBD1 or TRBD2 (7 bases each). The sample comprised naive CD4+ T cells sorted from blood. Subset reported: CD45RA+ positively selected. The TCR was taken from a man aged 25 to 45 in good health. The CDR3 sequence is CASSFTGEGAYEQYF. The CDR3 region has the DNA TGTGCCAGCAGCTTTACAGGGGAGGGTGCCTACGAGCAGTACTTC. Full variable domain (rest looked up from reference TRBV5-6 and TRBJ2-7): DAGVTQSPTHLIKTRGQQVTLRCSPKSGHDTVSWYQQALGQGPQFIFQYYEEEERQRGNFPDRFSGHQFPNYSSELNVNALLLGDSALYLCASSFTGEGAYEQYFGPGTRLTVT.